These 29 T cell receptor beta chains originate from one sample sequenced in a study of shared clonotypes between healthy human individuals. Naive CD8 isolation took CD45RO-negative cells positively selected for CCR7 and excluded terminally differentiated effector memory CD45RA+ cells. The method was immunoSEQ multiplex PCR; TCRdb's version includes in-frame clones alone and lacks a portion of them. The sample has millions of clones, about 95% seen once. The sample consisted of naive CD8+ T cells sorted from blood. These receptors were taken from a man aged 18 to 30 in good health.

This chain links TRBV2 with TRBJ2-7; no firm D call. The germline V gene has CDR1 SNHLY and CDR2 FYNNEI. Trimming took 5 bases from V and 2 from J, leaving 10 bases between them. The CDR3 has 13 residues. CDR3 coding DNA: TGTGCCAGCAGTCTCGTGTCGCCCTACGAGCAGTACTTC. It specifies CASSLVSPYEQYF.

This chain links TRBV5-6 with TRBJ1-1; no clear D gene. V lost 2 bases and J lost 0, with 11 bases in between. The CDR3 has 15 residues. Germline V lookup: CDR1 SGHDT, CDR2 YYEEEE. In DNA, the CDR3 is TGTGCCAGCAGCTTATCCCCAGGCATGAACACTGAAGCTTTCTTT. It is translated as CASSLSPGMNTEAFF.

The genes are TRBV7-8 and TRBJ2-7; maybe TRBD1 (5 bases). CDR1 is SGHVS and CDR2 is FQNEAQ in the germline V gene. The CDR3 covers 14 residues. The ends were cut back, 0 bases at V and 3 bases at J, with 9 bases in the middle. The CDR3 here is CASSLADKNYEQYF. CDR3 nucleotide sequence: TGTGCCAGCAGCTTAGCGGACAAGAACTACGAGCAGTACTTC. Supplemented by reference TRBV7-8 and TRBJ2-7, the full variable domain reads GAGVSQSPRYKVAKRGQDVALRCDPISGHVSLFWYQQALGQGPEFLTYFQNEAQLDKSGLPSDRFFAERPEGSVSTLKIQRTQQEDSAVYLCASSLADKNYEQYFGPGTRLTVT.

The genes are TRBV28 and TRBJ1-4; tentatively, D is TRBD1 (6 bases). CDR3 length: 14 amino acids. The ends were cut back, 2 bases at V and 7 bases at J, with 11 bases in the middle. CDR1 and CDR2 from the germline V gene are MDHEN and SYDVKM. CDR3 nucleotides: TGTGCCAGCAGTTTACGGGGGGCCGGTGAAAAACTGTTTTTT. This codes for CASSLRGAGEKLFF.

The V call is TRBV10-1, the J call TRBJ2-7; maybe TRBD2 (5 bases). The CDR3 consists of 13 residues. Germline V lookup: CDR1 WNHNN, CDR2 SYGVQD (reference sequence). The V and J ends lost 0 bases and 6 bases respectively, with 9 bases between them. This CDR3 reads CASSESTLAEQYF. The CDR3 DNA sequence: TGCGCCAGCAGTGAGTCGACCCTAGCCGAGCAGTACTTC.

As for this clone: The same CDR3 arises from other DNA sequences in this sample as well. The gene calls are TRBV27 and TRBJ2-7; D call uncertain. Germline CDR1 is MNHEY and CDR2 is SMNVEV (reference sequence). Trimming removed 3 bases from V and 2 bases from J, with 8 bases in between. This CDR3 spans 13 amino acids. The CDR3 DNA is TGTGCCAGCAGTTTCTCTCCCACCTACGAGCAGTACTTC. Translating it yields CASSFSPTYEQYF.

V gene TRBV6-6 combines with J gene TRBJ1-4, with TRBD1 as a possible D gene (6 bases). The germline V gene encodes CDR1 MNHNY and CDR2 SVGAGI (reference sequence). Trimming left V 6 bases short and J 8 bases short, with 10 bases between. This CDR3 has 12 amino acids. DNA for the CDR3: TGTGCCAGCAGCCCCAGGGGAGAAAAACTGTTTTTT. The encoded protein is CASSPRGEKLFF.

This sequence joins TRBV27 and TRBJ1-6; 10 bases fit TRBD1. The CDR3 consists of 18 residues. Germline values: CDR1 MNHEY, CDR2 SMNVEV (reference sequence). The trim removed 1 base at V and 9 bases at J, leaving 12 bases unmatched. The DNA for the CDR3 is TGTGCCAGCAGTTTATGGTTACCGGGACAGGGGTGGGGTTCACCCCTCCACTTT. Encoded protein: CASSLWLPGQGWGSPLHF.

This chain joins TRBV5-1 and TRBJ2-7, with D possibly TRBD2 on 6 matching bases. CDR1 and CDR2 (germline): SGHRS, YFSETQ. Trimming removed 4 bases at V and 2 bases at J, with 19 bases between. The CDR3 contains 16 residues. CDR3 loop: CASSPGANSLPYEQYF. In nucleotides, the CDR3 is TGCGCCAGCAGCCCGGGAGCCAACTCCCTCCCCTACGAGCAGTACTTC.

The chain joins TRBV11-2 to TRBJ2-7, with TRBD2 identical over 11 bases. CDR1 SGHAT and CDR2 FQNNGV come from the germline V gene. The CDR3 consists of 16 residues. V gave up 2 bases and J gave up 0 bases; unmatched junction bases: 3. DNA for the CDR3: TGTGCCAGCAGCTTAAGTACTAGCGGGAGCTCCTACGAGCAGTACTTC. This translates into CASSLSTSGSSYEQYF.

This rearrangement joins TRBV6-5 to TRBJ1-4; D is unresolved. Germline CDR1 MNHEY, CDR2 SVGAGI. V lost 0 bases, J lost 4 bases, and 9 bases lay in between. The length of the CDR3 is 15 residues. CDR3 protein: CASSYSEALNEKLFF. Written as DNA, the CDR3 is TGTGCCAGCAGTTACTCGGAAGCTCTTAATGAAAAACTGTTTTTT.

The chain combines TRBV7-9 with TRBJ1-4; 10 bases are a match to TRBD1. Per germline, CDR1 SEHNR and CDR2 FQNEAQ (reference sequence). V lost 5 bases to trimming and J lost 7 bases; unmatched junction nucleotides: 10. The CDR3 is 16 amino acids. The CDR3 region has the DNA TGTGCCAGCAGCCCTAATCCGGGACAGGGGTTTGAAAAACTGTTTTTT. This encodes CASSPNPGQGFEKLFF.

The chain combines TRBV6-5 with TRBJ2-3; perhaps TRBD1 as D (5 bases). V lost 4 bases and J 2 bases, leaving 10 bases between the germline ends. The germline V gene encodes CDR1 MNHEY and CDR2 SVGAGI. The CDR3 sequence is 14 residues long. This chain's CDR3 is CASSSDSTTDTQYF. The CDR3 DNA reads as TGTGCCAGCAGTTCCGACAGCACCACAGATACGCAGTATTTT.

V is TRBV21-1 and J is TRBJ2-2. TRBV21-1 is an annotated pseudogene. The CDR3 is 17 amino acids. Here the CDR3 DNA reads TGTGCCAGCAGCAAAGAAGCCCGGACGATGGGCACCGGGGAGCTGTTTTTT. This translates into CASSKEARTMGTGELFF.

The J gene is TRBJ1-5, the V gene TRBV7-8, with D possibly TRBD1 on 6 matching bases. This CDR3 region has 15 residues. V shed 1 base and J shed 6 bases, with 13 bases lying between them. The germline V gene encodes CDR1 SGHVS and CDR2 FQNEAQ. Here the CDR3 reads CASSLVSGDLQPQHF. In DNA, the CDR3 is TGTGCCAGCAGCTTAGTCTCAGGGGACCTTCAGCCCCAGCATTTT.

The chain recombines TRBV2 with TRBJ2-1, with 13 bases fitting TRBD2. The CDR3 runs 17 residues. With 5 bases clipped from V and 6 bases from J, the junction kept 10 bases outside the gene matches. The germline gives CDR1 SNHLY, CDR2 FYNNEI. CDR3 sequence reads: CASSPLGTSGNGNEQFF. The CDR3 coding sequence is TGTGCCAGCAGTCCTCTCGGGACTAGCGGGAATGGCAATGAGCAGTTCTTC.

CDR3 protein: CASSPSDRVFHEQYF. CDR3 DNA: TGTGCCAGCAGCCCTTCGGACAGGGTATTCCACGAGCAGTACTTC. V is TRBV9 and J is TRBJ2-7; 8 bases match TRBD1. V shed 4 bases, J shed 5 bases, and the junction held 11 bases outside the gene matches. CDR3 length: 15 residues. CDR1 is SGDLS, CDR2 YYNGEE, per germline. The complete variable domain, with remaining parts taken from reference TRBV9 and TRBJ2-7, reads DSGVTQTPKHLITATGQRVTLRCSPRSGDLSVYWYQQSLDQGLQFLIQYYNGEERAKGNILERFSAQQFPDLHSELNLSSLELGDSALYFCASSPSDRVFHEQYFGPGTRLTVT.

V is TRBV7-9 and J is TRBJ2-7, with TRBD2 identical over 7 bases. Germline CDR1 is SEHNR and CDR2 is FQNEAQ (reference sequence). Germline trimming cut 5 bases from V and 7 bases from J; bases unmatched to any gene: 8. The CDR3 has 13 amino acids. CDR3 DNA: TGTGCCAGCAGCGACGGGGGGAGCGGGGAGCAGTACTTC. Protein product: CASSDGGSGEQYF.

Written as DNA, the CDR3 is TGTGCCAGTAGCGTAGGACAGGGCATAGGGGAGACCCAGTACTTC. Amino acids: CASSVGQGIGETQYF. The rearrangement links TRBV19 to TRBJ2-5, with 8 bases aligning to TRBD1. Unmatched junction bases numbered 11, after V lost 6 bases and J lost 5 bases. This CDR3 has 15 amino acids. Germline V lookup: CDR1 LNHDA, CDR2 SQIVND (reference sequence).

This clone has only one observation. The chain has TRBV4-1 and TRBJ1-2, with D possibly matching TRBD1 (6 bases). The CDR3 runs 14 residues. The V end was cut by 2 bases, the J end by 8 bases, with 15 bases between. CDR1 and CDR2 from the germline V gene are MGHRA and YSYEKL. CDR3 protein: CASSQRSGADGYTF. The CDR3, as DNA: TGCGCCAGCAGCCAACGATCAGGGGCGGACGGCTACACCTTC.

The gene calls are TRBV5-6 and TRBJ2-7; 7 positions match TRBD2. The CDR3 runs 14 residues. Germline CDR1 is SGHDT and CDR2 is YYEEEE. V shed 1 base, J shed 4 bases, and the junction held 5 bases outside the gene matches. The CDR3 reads CASSLMLAEYEQYF. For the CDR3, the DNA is TGTGCCAGCAGCTTGATGCTAGCGGAATACGAGCAGTACTTC.

DNA for the CDR3: TGCGCCAGCAGCCAAGATTATTACCCCGCCGGGGAGCTGTTTTTT. Translation: CASSQDYYPAGELFF. The chain joins TRBV4-3 to TRBJ2-2; D gene unclear. The length of the CDR3 is 15 residues. V lost 0 bases and J 6 bases, leaving 11 bases between the germline ends. CDR1 and CDR2 from the germline V gene are LGHNA and YSLEER.

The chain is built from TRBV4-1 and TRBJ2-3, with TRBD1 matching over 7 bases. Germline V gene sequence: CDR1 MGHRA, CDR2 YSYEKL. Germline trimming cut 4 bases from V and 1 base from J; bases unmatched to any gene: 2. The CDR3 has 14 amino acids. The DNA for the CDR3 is TGCGCCAGCAGCCCGGGGACAGGCACAGATACGCAGTATTTT. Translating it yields CASSPGTGTDTQYF.

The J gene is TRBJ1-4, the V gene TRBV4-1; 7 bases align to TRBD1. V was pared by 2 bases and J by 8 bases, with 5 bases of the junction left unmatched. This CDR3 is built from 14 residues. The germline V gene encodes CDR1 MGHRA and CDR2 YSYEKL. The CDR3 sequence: CASSQQDRNEKLFF. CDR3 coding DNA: TGCGCCAGCAGCCAACAGGACAGGAACGAAAAACTGTTTTTT.

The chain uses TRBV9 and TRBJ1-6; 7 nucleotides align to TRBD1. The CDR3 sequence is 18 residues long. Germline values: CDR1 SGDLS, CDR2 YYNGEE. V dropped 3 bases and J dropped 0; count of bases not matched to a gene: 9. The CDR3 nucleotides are TGTGCCAGCAGCGGACGGGACAGCGTAAGCTCCTATAATTCACCCCTCCACTTT. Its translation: CASSGRDSVSSYNSPLHF.

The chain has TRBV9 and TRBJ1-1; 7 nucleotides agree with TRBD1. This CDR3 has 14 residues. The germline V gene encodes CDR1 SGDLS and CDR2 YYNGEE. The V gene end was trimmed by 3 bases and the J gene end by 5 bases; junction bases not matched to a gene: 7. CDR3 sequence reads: CASSEPGGETEAFF. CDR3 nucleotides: TGTGCCAGCAGCGAACCAGGGGGGGAAACTGAAGCTTTCTTT.

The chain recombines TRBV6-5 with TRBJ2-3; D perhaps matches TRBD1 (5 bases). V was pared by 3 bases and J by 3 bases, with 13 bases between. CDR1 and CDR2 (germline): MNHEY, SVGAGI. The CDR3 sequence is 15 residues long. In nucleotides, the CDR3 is TGTGCCAGCAGTTATGACAGCCCCTCTACAGATACGCAGTATTTT. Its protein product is CASSYDSPSTDTQYF.

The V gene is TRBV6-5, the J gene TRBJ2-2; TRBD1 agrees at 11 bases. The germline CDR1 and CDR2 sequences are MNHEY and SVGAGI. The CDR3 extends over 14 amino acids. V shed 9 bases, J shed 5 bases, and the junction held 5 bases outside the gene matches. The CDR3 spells CASGQGAYTGELFF. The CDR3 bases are TGTGCCAGTGGACAGGGGGCTTATACCGGGGAGCTGTTTTTT.

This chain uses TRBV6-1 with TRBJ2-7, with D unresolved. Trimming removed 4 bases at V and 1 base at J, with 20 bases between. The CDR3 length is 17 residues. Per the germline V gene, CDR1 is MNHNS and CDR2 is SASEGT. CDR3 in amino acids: CASSAAAGPSVSYEQYF. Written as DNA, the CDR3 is TGTGCCAGCAGTGCAGCCGCCGGGCCCTCAGTTTCCTACGAGCAGTACTTC.